Only a few counts were recorded for the clone carrying this T cell receptor (beta chain). Its cognate antigen is unknown. These data originate in a study of radiotherapy plus CTLA-4 blockade in lung cancer. Turning to the study itself: There were objective responses in 18% of patients, and 31% had disease control.

Sequencing used immunoSEQ multiplex PCR; TCRdb keeps in-frame clones, though not all of them. The sample records 81,000 or so clones, roughly four fifths being singletons. Those patients who had chemo-refractory metastatic non-small-cell lung cancer were given focal radiation along with CTLA-4 blockade through ipilimumab. This CDR3 is 15 amino acids long. CDR1 and CDR2 (germline): SNHLY, FYNNEI. V lost 8 bases to trimming and J lost 0 bases, with 17 bases between them. The study, taken as a whole, reports: Some TCR clones had been derived from tumors. These clones expanded in peripheral blood after radiotherapy plus ipilimumab. Interferon-beta, together with early blood T cell clone dynamics, reportedly best predicted response.

This receptor was taken from a human donor with non-small cell lung cancer that progressed on radiotherapy plus ipilimumab. The chain links TRBV2 to TRBJ2-7; D uncertain. Source: peripheral blood, taken from a patient treated with radiotherapy plus ipilimumab. The CDR3 sequence: CASQADQPSSYEQYF. The CDR3 nucleotides are TGTGCCAGCCAGGCGGATCAGCCGAGCTCCTACGAGCAGTACTTC. Full variable domain (outside the CDR3, taken from reference TRBV2 and TRBJ2-7): EPEVTQTPSHQVTQMGQEVILRCVPISNHLYFYWYRQILGQKVEFLVSFYNNEISEKSEIFDDQFSVERPDGSNFTLKIRSTKLEDSAMYFCASQADQPSSYEQYFGPGTRLTVT.